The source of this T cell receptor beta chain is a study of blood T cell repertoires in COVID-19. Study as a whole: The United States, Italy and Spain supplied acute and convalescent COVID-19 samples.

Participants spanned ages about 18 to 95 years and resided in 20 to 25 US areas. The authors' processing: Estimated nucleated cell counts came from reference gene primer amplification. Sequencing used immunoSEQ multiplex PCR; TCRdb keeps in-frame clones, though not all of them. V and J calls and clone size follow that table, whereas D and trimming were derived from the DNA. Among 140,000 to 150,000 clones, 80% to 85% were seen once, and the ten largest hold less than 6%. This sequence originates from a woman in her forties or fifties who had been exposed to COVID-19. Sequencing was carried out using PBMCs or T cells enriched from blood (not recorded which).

The CDR3 DNA is TGTGCCAGCAGCCAATACGGCATAGAGGAAAACACCATATATTTT. Amino acids: CASSQYGIEENTIYF. The rearrangement uses TRBV9 and TRBJ1-3, with D unclear. CDR3 length: 15 amino acids. Per the germline V gene, CDR1 is SGDLS and CDR2 is YYNGEE. The V gene lost 4 bases and the J gene lost 6 bases, with 17 bases spanning the gap.